A selection of T cell receptor beta chains follows, all from one sample in a study of OX40 agonist ivuxolimab in advanced cancers. TCRdb keeps only in-frame clones here, not all; method: immunoSEQ multiplex PCR. The sample holds about 83,000 clones, 84% seen once. The sample in question was CD4+ or CD8+ T cells sorted from blood, obtained in a trial of the OX40 agonist ivuxolimab. Receptors originate from an adult with an advanced solid tumor such as melanoma, head and neck, liver or kidney cancer. Both conserved end residues are part of each CDR3. D genes are given only for firm matches. Rows may omit the clone size; those that give it use once, few, many or a size class.

d_gene,abundance,len,v_gene,j_gene,CDR3nt,CDR3aa
NA,NA,14,TRBV4-3,TRBJ2-5,TGCGCCAGCAGCCAAGGGGTGAGCCAAGAGACCCAGTACTTC,CASSQGVSQETQYF
NA,few,11,TRBV30,TRBJ1-1,TGTGCCTGGAGTATTAACACTGAAGCTTTCTTT,CAWSINTEAFF
TRBD2,few,17,TRBV4-1,TRBJ2-2,TGCGCCAGCAGATCGTCCCTCGGGGACTATTACACCGGGGAGCTGTTTTTT,CASRSSLGDYYTGELFF
NA,NA,11,TRBV27,TRBJ1-2,TGTGCCAGCAGGAAGGATTGGGGCTACACCTTC,CASRKDWGYTF
TRBD2,NA,18,TRBV9,TRBJ2-5,TGTGCCAGCAGCGCCGGGACTAGAGGGGGTGCGTACCAAGAGACCCAGTACTTC,CASSAGTRGGAYQETQYF
TRBD1,NA,15,TRBV5-1,TRBJ1-6,TGCGCCAGCAGCTGGGACAGTTTAACCTATTCACCCCTCCACTTT,CASSWDSLTYSPLHF
TRBD1,NA,16,TRBV5-8,TRBJ2-5,TGTGCCAGCAGCTTGGGCCGGACAGGGCGTGGAGAGACCCAGTACTTC,CASSLGRTGRGETQYF
NA,NA,15,TRBV5-6,TRBJ2-7,TGTGCCAGCAGCTTGGGTTTAAGTAGCTCCTACGAGCAGTACTTC,CASSLGLSSSYEQYF
TRBD2,NA,18,TRBV7-6,TRBJ2-2,TGTGCCAGCAGCACACCCCCGGGGGCTAGCGGGAGGCGGGCGGAGCTGTTTTTT,CASSTPPGASGRRAELFF
NA,NA,18,TRBV7-9,TRBJ2-5,TGTGCCAGCAGCCCCCTAGGGGGGGGTTCGTCGTACCAAGAGACCCAGTACTTC,CASSPLGGGSSYQETQYF
NA,NA,14,TRBV13,TRBJ1-2,TGTGCCAGCAGCAGGGGACGCCCTGCAGGTGGCTACACCTTC,CASSRGRPAGGYTF
TRBD1,NA,15,TRBV10-1,TRBJ2-7,TGCGCCAGCAGTGAGTTAGGGGACAGGGATTCCGAGCAGTACTTC,CASSELGDRDSEQYF
NA,NA,15,TRBV7-8,TRBJ2-5,TGTGCCAGCAGCTTAGCTAGCCTACCTCGGGAGACCCAGTACTTC,CASSLASLPRETQYF
NA,once,13,TRBV18,TRBJ1-6,TGTGCCAGCTCACCCGACAGAAATTCACCCCTCCACTTT,CASSPDRNSPLHF
TRBD2,NA,16,TRBV6-5,TRBJ2-7,TGTGCCAGCAGTTACTCGCTAGCGGGGGCGAACTACGAGCAGTACTTC,CASSYSLAGANYEQYF
NA,NA,15,TRBV7-9,TRBJ1-2,TGTGCCAGCAGCCCCAGTGGAAAGCTCGCCTATGGCTACACCTTC,CASSPSGKLAYGYTF
NA,NA,15,TRBV9,TRBJ1-1,TGTGCCAGCAGCTCCCGACAGCTCGGTCAAACTGAAGCTTTCTTT,CASSSRQLGQTEAFF
NA,NA,14,TRBV7-2,TRBJ2-5,TGTGCCAGCAGCTTAGCAGGGTTTAGAGAGACCCAGTACTTC,CASSLAGFRETQYF
TRBD2,NA,16,TRBV9,TRBJ2-7,TGTGCCAGCAGCCCCAGGGCGGGGGAGAGCTCCTACGAGCAGTACTTC,CASSPRAGESSYEQYF
NA,NA,14,TRBV6-5,TRBJ2-7,TGTGCCAGCAGTGAATCCTTTAGCTCCTACGAGCAGTACTTC,CASSESFSSYEQYF
TRBD2,once,14,TRBV4-1,TRBJ2-5,TGCGCCAGCAGCTTGACTAGCCTACAAGAGACCCAGTACTTC,CASSLTSLQETQYF
NA,NA,13,TRBV6-1,TRBJ2-7,TGTGCCAGCAGTGAAGCAGTGGGGAACGAGCAGTACTTC,CASSEAVGNEQYF
TRBD2,NA,18,TRBV19,TRBJ2-2,TGTGCCAGTGAAGTTTCGTGGACTAGCGGGAGGAGCACCGGGGAGCTGTTTTTT,CASEVSWTSGRSTGELFF
NA,once,15,TRBV5-6,TRBJ2-1,TGTGCCAGCAGCTTGACCGGGCGACCCTACAATGAGCAGTTCTTC,CASSLTGRPYNEQFF
NA,NA,14,TRBV19,TRBJ1-4,TGTGCCAGTAGTCCCCAACAGGGACGGGAAAAACTGTTTTTT,CASSPQQGREKLFF
NA,NA,14,TRBV30,TRBJ1-1,TGTGCCTGGAGTGCAAGACGCTCGAACACTGAAGCTTTCTTT,CAWSARRSNTEAFF
TRBD2,NA,16,TRBV15,TRBJ2-2,TGTGCCACCAGCCGCGGACTAGCGGAGGGTAGCGGGGAGCTGTTTTTT,CATSRGLAEGSGELFF
NA,NA,14,TRBV7-2,TRBJ2-7,TGTGCCAGCAGCCCGGGGATGGGACTCTACGAGCAGTACTTC,CASSPGMGLYEQYF
NA,NA,16,TRBV4-1,TRBJ2-1,TGCGCCAGCAGCCAAGATCTTGCGGGGTCCTACAATGAGCAGTTCTTC,CASSQDLAGSYNEQFF
NA,few,14,TRBV30,TRBJ1-6,TGTGCCTGGAACATGAGGCAGTATAATTCACCCCTCCACTTT,CAWNMRQYNSPLHF
NA,NA,14,TRBV11-1,TRBJ1-4,TGTGCCAGCAGCTTATCAGAGATTAATGAAAAACTGTTTTTT,CASSLSEINEKLFF
TRBD2,NA,16,TRBV7-2,TRBJ2-7,TGTGCCAAAAGGGGGGTAGCGGGAGCTAGGGCCTACGAGCAGTACTTC,CAKRGVAGARAYEQYF